The sequence of this TCR beta chain was determined in a study of brain T cells in children with intractable seizures. The sequenced cases were selected for having the highest brain T cell transcript signatures. Clones were sequenced by immunoSEQ multiplex PCR, and TCRdb holds only the in-frame ones, with some missing. The sample shows approximately 77,000 clones, 85% to 95% of them seen only once. V lost 6 bases to trimming and J lost 6 bases, with 8 bases between them. Germline CDR1 MNHEY, CDR2 SVGAGI. The CDR3 totals 12 residues. Sample: peripheral blood, taken at surgery. This TCR came from a boy under two years old with tuberous sclerosis and intractable seizures. The chain employs TRBV6-5 and TRBJ2-2; no firm D call. CDR3 loop: CASSLGSGELFF. CDR3 sequence (DNA): TGTGCCAGCAGCTTGGGATCCGGGGAGCTGTTTTTT.